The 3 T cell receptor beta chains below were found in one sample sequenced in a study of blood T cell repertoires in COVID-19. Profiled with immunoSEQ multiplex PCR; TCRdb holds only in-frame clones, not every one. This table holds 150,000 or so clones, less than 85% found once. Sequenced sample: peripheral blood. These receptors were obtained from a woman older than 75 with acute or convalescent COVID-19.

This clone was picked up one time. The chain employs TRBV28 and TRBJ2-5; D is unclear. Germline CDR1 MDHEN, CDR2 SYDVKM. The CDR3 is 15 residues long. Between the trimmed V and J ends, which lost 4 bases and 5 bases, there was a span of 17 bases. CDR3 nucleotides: TGTGCCAGCAGTTCTATAGAATTACTCGGGGAGACCCAGTACTTC. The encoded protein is CASSSIELLGETQYF.

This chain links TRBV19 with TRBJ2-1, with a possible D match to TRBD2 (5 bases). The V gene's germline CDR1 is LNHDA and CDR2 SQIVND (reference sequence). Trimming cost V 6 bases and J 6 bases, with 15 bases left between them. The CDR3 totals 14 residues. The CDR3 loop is CASSRGVSLNEQFF. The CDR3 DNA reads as TGTGCCAGTAGCCGGGGAGTTAGCCTCAATGAGCAGTTCTTC.

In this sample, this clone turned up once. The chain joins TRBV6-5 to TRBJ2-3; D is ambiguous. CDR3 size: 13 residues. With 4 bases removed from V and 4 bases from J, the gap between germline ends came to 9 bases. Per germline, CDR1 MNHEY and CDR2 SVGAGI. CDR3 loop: CASSFMVADTQYF. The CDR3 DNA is TGTGCCAGCAGTTTTATGGTAGCAGATACGCAGTATTTT.